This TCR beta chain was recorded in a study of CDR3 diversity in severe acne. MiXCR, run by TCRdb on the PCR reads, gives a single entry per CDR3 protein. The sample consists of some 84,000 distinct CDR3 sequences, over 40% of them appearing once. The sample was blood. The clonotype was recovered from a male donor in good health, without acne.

CDR3: CASARGREKLFF. CDR3 sequence (DNA): TGTGCCAGCGCCCGGGGACGGGAAAAACTGTTTTTT. This chain connects TRBV7-9 to TRBJ1-4; maybe TRBD1 (5 bases). The CDR3 has 12 residues. V lost 8 bases, J lost 8 bases, and 12 bases lay in between. CDR1 and CDR2 (germline): SEHNR, FQNEAQ (reference sequence).